The T cell receptor (beta chain) under discussion was sequenced for a study of monozygotic twins with inflammatory bowel disease (dated by TCRdb to the late 2010s). Regarding the study in general: The full study comprised 28 monozygotic twin pairs: nine German pairs (four IBD-concordant, five IBD-discordant) and 19 IBD-discordant Danish pairs. The search for disease-associated traits relied mainly on comparing, within discordant pairs, IBD patients with their genetically identical healthy co-twins. Each individual had, on average, about 151 000 unique TCRalpha sequences and 181 000 unique TCRbeta sequences available for analysis. The study at large found these results: Distinction between different T cell subtypes could not be achieved in the analysis. Background noise and inter-individual variability may have been introduced into the repertoires by the differing immunosuppressive treatments among patients. TCRbeta repertoire diversity, by inverse Simpson index, was decreased in IBD patients compared with their healthy co-twins. No single strong signal or clonotype linked to IBD turned up in the results, so the idea that one exists was not supported. Concordant and discordant twins showed no difference in repertoire similarity, possibly because of limited statistical power. IBD patients shared fewer clonotypes with other individuals than healthy twins did, most markedly in patients showing signs of disease activity.

A roughly 2.4 ml peripheral blood sample was drawn into PAXgene tubes per donor and stored at -80°C. Total RNA was isolated from whole blood with the PAXgene blood miRNA kit on an automated QIAcube, without T cell sorting. Peripheral blood from monozygotic twin pairs concordant or discordant for inflammatory bowel disease was subjected to deep TCRalpha and TCRbeta repertoire profiling with unique molecular barcoding. Smoking habits were recorded for all twin pairs, and individuals were classified as current, former or never smokers. The CDR3 numbers 14 residues from cysteine through phenylalanine. The DNA sequence is not available. CDR1 and CDR2, looked up from the germline V gene, are MNHEY and SVGEGT. The library was generated by 5' RACE. For each TCR library, 3,500 to 4,000 ng of total RNA was used. For each sample, cDNA synthesis with SMARTScribe reverse transcriptase was split into eight separate reactions. Unique molecular identifiers containing a 6-nucleotide sample barcode were introduced through template switching during cDNA synthesis. Two nested PCRs of roughly 15 and 9 cycles amplified the TCRalpha and TCRbeta cDNA, and bead purification followed each PCR. Before amplification, the cDNA was treated with uracil DNA-glycosylase and purified using the QIAquick PCR purification kit. The second PCR added Illumina TruSeq-compatible adapters along with sample-specific barcodes. TapeStation and Qubit were used to check library quality and concentration, and around 5.2 ng of each library went into the pool. Pooled libraries were sequenced on an Illumina HiSeq2500 single-index Rapid Run with 2 x 100 bp reads and custom sequencing primers. On the authors' methods: MiGEC version 1.2.6 was used for UMI-based consensus assembly to correct PCR and sequencing errors. V(D)J alignment, clonotype assembly and CDR3 extraction were performed with MiXCR version 2.1.1. To normalise gene usage, clonotype sharing and MAIT/NKT TCR abundance, the top 1000, 10 000 and 20 000 clonotypes in each sample were analysed. After downsampling to 27 000 UMIs, diversity was calculated as the inverse Simpson index using the vegan R package. Paired Mann-Whitney U tests were applied to discordant twin pairs, with Benjamini-Hochberg correction for multiple testing. Following reprocessing of the reads by TCRdb, the data hold one row per CDR3 protein sequence and no DNA is available. The V and J calls and clone size are TCRdb's, not the authors'. This sample's clone table shows more than 300,000 distinct CDR3 sequences. The top ten hold roughly 2.6% of the sample.

Regarding this clonotype: The specificity of this receptor is unknown.

The chain is encoded by TRBV6-2 or TRBV6-3 joined to TRBJ2-7; TCRdb's D call of TRBD1 is untestable without DNA. The material sequenced was blood. This TCR was recovered from a human donor with ulcerative colitis or Crohn's disease, or a healthy co-twin of an affected twin (not recorded which). This receptor has the CDR3 CATRTGGSSCEQYF.